These 14 T cell receptor beta chains share one sample of origin, sequenced in a study of cytomegalovirus exposure and HLA in healthy donors. This PCR relied on a set of 60 Vbeta primers and 13 Jbeta primers. The protocol was immunoSEQ multiplex PCR, while the TCRdb copy is restricted to in-frame clones and leaves out a portion. The sample lists around 190,000 clones, about 76% occurring once. Input material: PBMCs. Every receptor here comes from a woman in her 50s in good health and CMV-seronegative.

The sample holds one count of this clone. This chain uses TRBV2 with TRBJ1-1, with D hard to call. Trimming shortened V by 3 bases and J by 3 bases, and 11 bases separated the two germline ends. Germline V CDR1 and CDR2: SNHLY, FYNNEI. This CDR3 is 14 amino acids long. The CDR3 region has the DNA TGTGCCAGCAGTGATCACGGTTACGACACTGAAGCTTTCTTT. It specifies CASSDHGYDTEAFF.

About this clone: At one end, the junction sequence differs from germline, possibly due to a read error. The J gene is TRBJ2-5, the V gene TRBV7-2, with 7 bases aligning to TRBD2. The germline CDR1 and CDR2 sequences are SGHTA and FQGNSA. The CDR3 is 14 residues long. The CDR3, as DNA: TGTGCCAGCACCTTAGGGAGGGCGGGGGTGACCCAGTACTTC. It is translated as CASTLGRAGVTQYF.

This clone has only one observation. The chain uses TRBV7-2 and TRBJ2-1; 11 bases map to TRBD2. J lost 5 bases, V lost 3 bases, and 3 bases had no gene match. The CDR3 length is 15 residues. Germline-derived CDR1 and CDR2 are SGHTA and FQGNSA. For the CDR3, the DNA is TGTGCCAGCAGCTTCGGACTAGCGGGTAACAATGAGCAGTTCTTC. It is translated as CASSFGLAGNNEQFF.

The chain uses TRBV4-3 and TRBJ1-1; 10 bases map to TRBD1. The trim removed 4 bases at V and 1 base at J, leaving 6 bases unmatched. The CDR3 consists of 16 residues. CDR1 and CDR2 (germline): LGHNA, YSLEER. In DNA, the CDR3 is TGCGCCAGCAGCCCAGACAGGGGGCGCGGGAACACTGAAGCTTTCTTT. This encodes CASSPDRGRGNTEAFF.

The V and J genes are TRBV25-1 and TRBJ1-6, with D perhaps matching TRBD1 (5 bases). The CDR3 length is 17 residues. Germline CDR1 and CDR2: MGHDK and SYGVNS. The germline V and J ends were trimmed by 5 bases and 1 base, with 15 bases remaining between them. The CDR3 loop is CASSSGGKGSYNSPLHF. The CDR3 DNA reads TGTGCCAGCAGTTCTGGGGGGAAGGGATCCTATAATTCACCCCTCCACTTT.

The J gene is TRBJ2-7, the V gene TRBV7-2, with TRBD2 matching 8 bases. Germline CDR1 is SGHTA and CDR2 is FQGNSA. CDR3 length: 16 residues. The trim removed 8 bases at V and 0 bases at J, leaving 12 bases unmatched. The CDR3 bases are TGTGCCAGCCACTCGGGGGGGCGACCGAGCTCCTACGAGCAGTACTTC. As protein: CASHSGGRPSSYEQYF.

This clone turned up a few times. V and J are TRBV10-3 and TRBJ2-7, with D unclear. The CDR3 is made up of 13 amino acids. The V end lost 3 bases, the J end lost 6 bases, and 12 bases lay between the germline ends. Germline V gene sequence: CDR1 ENHRY, CDR2 SYGVKD. The CDR3 here is CAISDQDRLEQYF. CDR3 DNA sequence: TGTGCCATCAGTGATCAAGACCGACTCGAGCAGTACTTC.

This clone was seen a single time. V and J are TRBV7-3 and TRBJ2-1; 7 bases are shared with TRBD2. The V and J ends lost 8 bases and 9 bases, in that order; junction bases with no gene match: 10. CDR1 and CDR2 from the germline V gene are SGHTA and FQGTGA. The length of the CDR3 is 13 residues. The CDR3 loop is CASSRQTGGEQFF. The CDR3 DNA follows: TGTGCCAGCTCACGGCAGACGGGGGGTGAGCAGTTCTTC.

The rearrangement links TRBV19 to TRBJ2-5, with 7 bases that match TRBD1. This CDR3 has 14 amino acids. V lost 1 base to trimming and J lost 1 base; unmatched junction nucleotides: 0. Germline V CDR1 and CDR2: LNHDA, SQIVND (reference sequence). DNA for the CDR3: TGTGCCAGTAGTATAGGGACAGGCCAAGAGACCCAGTACTTC. Its translation is CASSIGTGQETQYF.

The chain carries TRBV7-9 and TRBJ1-4, with D hard to call. Germline V CDR1 and CDR2: SEHNR, FQNEAQ (reference sequence). V was shortened by 3 bases and J by 3 bases, with 5 bases between the two germline ends. This CDR3 is built from 13 residues. The CDR3 is CASSFGSNEKLFF. CDR3 nucleotide sequence: TGTGCCAGCAGCTTCGGGTCTAATGAAAAACTGTTTTTT.

The chain has TRBV19 and TRBJ2-1; 12 positions agree with TRBD2. The CDR3 loop spans 18 amino acids. J gave up 0 bases and V 6 bases, and 9 bases lay outside the gene matches. CDR1 is LNHDA, CDR2 SQIVND, per germline (reference sequence). In DNA, the CDR3 is TGTGCCAGTAGGGACGGACTAGCGGGGCCCTTCTCCTACAATGAGCAGTTCTTC. Translation: CASRDGLAGPFSYNEQFF.

The chain combines TRBV5-4 with TRBJ2-3, with 8 bases matching TRBD2. The V gene's germline CDR1 is SGHNT and CDR2 YYREEE (reference sequence). This CDR3 is 17 amino acids long. Trimming took 3 bases from V and 2 from J; bases not matched to a gene: 11. CDR3 bases: TGTGCCAGCAGCTCCTATGTAACTAGCGGAAACACAGATACGCAGTATTTT. This encodes CASSSYVTSGNTDTQYF.

A single count supports this clone. This chain connects TRBV7-9 to TRBJ2-7; 9 bases match TRBD1. Germline V gene sequence: CDR1 SEHNR, CDR2 FQNEAQ (reference sequence). The CDR3 loop spans 13 amino acids. The trim removed 5 bases at V and 5 bases at J, leaving 4 bases unmatched. In nucleotides, the CDR3 is TGTGCCAGCAGCCCTCGGACAGGGGACGAGCAGTACTTC. This gives the protein CASSPRTGDEQYF.

V usage is TRBV28 and J usage is TRBJ1-2; possible D gene TRBD1, 6 bases. Germline-derived CDR1 and CDR2 are MDHEN and SYDVKM. The CDR3 runs 15 residues. V was pared by 3 bases and J by 5 bases, with 16 bases between. The CDR3 is CASSFGTGTLYGYTF. The DNA for the CDR3 is TGTGCCAGCAGTTTCGGAACCGGGACATTATATGGCTACACCTTC.